This TCR beta chain comes out of a study of vaccination effects on CD4 cells after COVID-19. Scientists isolated CD4+ T cells after a roughly nine-day culture period ended. All study participants received two doses of BNT162b2 or mRNA-1273 vaccine. Details on this clone: The antigen is unknown.

Method: immunoSEQ multiplex PCR; TCRdb's copy keeps in-frame clones and lacks some. This table has fewer than 75,000 clones, approximately 81% appearing once. CDR1 is LGHDT, CDR2 YNNKEL, per germline (reference sequence). Trimming removed 0 bases from V and 2 bases from J, with 5 bases in between. This CDR3 region has 13 residues. This clonotype originated in a human donor who received a COVID-19 vaccine. The specimen was CD4+ T cells from PBMCs cultured without peptide, collected after COVID-19 vaccination. The chain is built from TRBV3-1 (or the pseudogene TRBV3-2) and TRBJ2-7; the D is unclear. Here the CDR3 reads CASSQEAAYEQYF. CDR3 in DNA: TGTGCCAGCAGCCAAGAGGCCGCCTACGAGCAGTACTTC.